Included here is one T cell receptor beta chain sequence, with context. The V gene lost 3 bases and the J gene lost 7 bases, with 9 bases spanning the gap. This CDR3 region has 13 residues. CDR1 is SEHNR and CDR2 is FQNEAQ in the germline V gene (reference sequence). Generated by immunoSEQ multiplex PCR, the TCRdb table keeps only in-frame clones and is missing some. This table holds under 45,000 clones, roughly 86% found once. The source of the sample is a study of sequential checkpoint blockade in melanoma. Treatment described: randomized to nivolumab then ipilimumab (arm A) or the reverse (arm B). Sorted cells were live CD3+CD8+, lacking CD19 and CD56, from PBMCs.

The TCR comes from a human donor with melanoma. The rearrangement joins TRBV7-9 to TRBJ1-4; a weak D match, TRBD1 (5 bases). The sequencing used CD8+ T cells sorted from blood (inferred from file names), collected from a patient given nivolumab and ipilimumab in sequence. The CDR3 region has the DNA TGTGCCAGCAGCTTGGGGGGATCTGAAAAACTGTTTTTT. This translates into CASSLGGSEKLFF.